Following are 24 T cell receptor beta chains from one sample sequenced in a study of response to subunit inactivated influenza vaccine. TCRdb redid the calling of the RT-PCR reads with MiXCR, one entry per CDR3 protein. The sample contains about 160,000 distinct CDR3 sequences, approximately 10% of which appear only once. The sample here was non-naive T cells sorted from PBMCs, taken 40 to 50 days after vaccination. The receptors stem from a man aged 50-59 years who received an inactivated influenza vaccine.

This clonotype came up many times. The rearrangement links TRBV20-1 to TRBJ2-5, with unresolved D. This CDR3 region has 13 residues. Germline V gene lookup returns CDR1 DFQATT and CDR2 SNEGSKA (reference sequence). Trimming removed 3 bases from V and 2 bases from J, with 10 bases in between. The CDR3 region has the DNA TGCAGTGCTAGGGGGTCTACGCAAGAGACCCAGTACTTC. Translating gives CSARGSTQETQYF.

This clonotype has a handful of counts. This chain connects TRBV7-9 to TRBJ1-2; D not certain. Germline assignment: CDR1 SEHNR and CDR2 FQNEAQ (reference sequence). CDR3 length: 15 amino acids. The germline V and J ends were trimmed by 3 bases and 3 bases, with 14 bases remaining between them. The CDR3 nucleotides are TGTGCCAGCAGCTTTTCCTATGGGATAGACTATGGCTACACCTTC. It encodes CASSFSYGIDYGYTF.

This chain links TRBV3-1 with TRBJ2-1, with 10 bases identical to TRBD1. This CDR3 has 15 residues. Germline CDR1 and CDR2: LGHDT and YNNKEL (reference sequence). The trim removed 6 bases at V and 0 bases at J, leaving 2 bases unmatched. The CDR3: CASRRQGASYNEQFF. The DNA for the CDR3 is TGTGCCAGCAGGCGACAGGGGGCCTCCTACAATGAGCAGTTCTTC.

Remarks on this clonotype: A junction boundary mismatches the germline segment, possibly from a read error. The V and J genes are TRBV20-1 and TRBJ2-3; D gene uncertain. The CDR3 has 17 residues. Looked up from germline, CDR1 is DFQATT and CDR2 is SNEGSKA (reference sequence). CDR3 nucleotide sequence: TGCAGTGCTAGAGATATCAAGGCAGGAAGCCTCACAGATATGCAGTATTTT. This sequence encodes CSARDIKAGSLTDMQYF.

J is TRBJ1-1 and V is TRBV29-1, with TRBD1 as a possible D gene (6 bases). The germline V and J ends were trimmed by 6 bases and 0 bases, with 11 bases remaining between them. The CDR3 loop spans 13 amino acids. Germline loops: CDR1 SQVTM, CDR2 ANQGSEA. CDR3 residues: CSVLDSMNTEAFF. In nucleotides, the CDR3 is TGCAGCGTATTGGACAGCATGAACACTGAAGCTTTCTTT.

Only a few counts were recorded for this clonotype. The chain carries TRBV12-3 or TRBV12-4 and TRBJ2-5; a weak D match, TRBD2 (6 bases). This CDR3 comprises 11 residues. Trimming removed 3 bases from V and 9 bases from J, with 8 bases in between. CDR3 loop: CASSFGGPQYF. In nucleotides, the CDR3 is TGTGCCAGCAGTTTCGGGGGTCCCCAGTACTTC.

This clonotype was counted a few times. This chain connects TRBV12-3 or TRBV12-4 to TRBJ2-1, with 9 bases matching TRBD1. The CDR3 is 16 residues long. The V gene end was trimmed by 5 bases and the J gene end by 6 bases; junction bases not matched to a gene: 11. CDR3 bases: TGTGCCAGCAGTAGCCGGGACAGGGTAAGGACCAATGAGCAGTTCTTC. It codes for CASSSRDRVRTNEQFF.

This clonotype was seen once. The gene calls are TRBV20-1 and TRBJ2-7; a possible D gene is TRBD2 (6 bases). The CDR3 runs 14 residues. Trimming removed 7 bases at V and 2 bases at J, with 18 bases between. Germline-derived CDR1 and CDR2 are DFQATT and SNEGSKA (reference sequence). The CDR3 reads CSGAFSGRAYEQYF. Here the CDR3 DNA reads TGCAGTGGAGCGTTCAGCGGGCGGGCCTACGAGCAGTACTTC.

This clonotype was seen only a few times. The chain joins TRBV20-1 to TRBJ1-2; D remains unclear. Germline lookup yields CDR1 DFQATT and CDR2 SNEGSKA (reference sequence). Trimming stripped 1 base from V and 6 bases from J, with 12 bases between. This CDR3 comprises 13 residues. The CDR3 is CSARVAGRNGYTF. Here the CDR3 DNA reads TGCAGTGCTAGAGTCGCAGGTCGGAATGGCTACACCTTC.

The table lists this clonotype with many counts. J is TRBJ1-2 and V is TRBV5-1; D is perhaps TRBD1 (5 bases). The CDR3 runs 13 residues. Between the trimmed V and J ends, which lost 0 bases and 7 bases, there was a span of 10 bases. Germline CDR1 and CDR2: SGHRS and YFSETQ. CDR3 coding DNA: TGCGCCAGCAGCTTGGGTCAGAGGGGTGGCTACACCTTC. Amino acids: CASSLGQRGGYTF.

This clonotype was counted only a few times. The chain is built from TRBV20-1 and TRBJ1-2; 7 bases map to TRBD1. V dropped 1 base and J dropped 8; count of bases not matched to a gene: 10. The CDR3 is 14 residues long. Germline V CDR1 and CDR2: DFQATT, SNEGSKA (reference sequence). CDR3 sequence: CSARVQGDGEGYTF. CDR3 DNA: TGCAGTGCTAGAGTTCAGGGGGACGGTGAAGGCTACACCTTC.

The chain couples TRBV6-5 to TRBJ2-4, with TRBD2 matching over 7 bases. Germline trimming cut 1 base from V and 8 bases from J; bases unmatched to any gene: 14. The CDR3 extends over 17 amino acids. Germline CDR1 reads MNHEY; CDR2 reads SVGAGI. This chain's CDR3 is CASSYFSGRDFRDIQYF. CDR3 DNA: TGTGCCAGCAGTTACTTTTCGGGGAGGGATTTCCGAGACATTCAGTACTTC.

This clonotype came up many times. The chain uses TRBV7-2 and TRBJ1-3; maybe TRBD1 (5 bases). V was clipped by 3 bases and J by 5 bases, with 14 bases between them. CDR1 is SGHTA, CDR2 FQGNSA, per germline. The CDR3 covers 15 residues. CDR3 coding DNA: TGTGCCAGCAGCTTTGGGGGTTGGGACCGAAACACCATATATTTT. It codes for CASSFGGWDRNTIYF.

The chain links TRBV2 to TRBJ2-2; D remains ambiguous. The CDR3 spans 11 residues. Germline V gives CDR1 SNHLY, CDR2 FYNNEI. Trimming removed 4 bases from V and 8 bases from J, with 5 bases in between. In DNA form, the CDR3 reads TGTGCCAGCAGTGGATGGGGGGAGCTGTTTTTT. Amino acid sequence: CASSGWGELFF. The full variable domain, in which reference TRBV2 and TRBJ2-2 provide the parts outside the CDR3, is EPEVTQTPSHQVTQMGQEVILRCVPISNHLYFYWYRQILGQKVEFLVSFYNNEISEKSEIFDDQFSVERPDGSNFTLKIRSTKLEDSAMYFCASSGWGELFFGEGSRLTVL.

In its sample, this clonotype was seen many times. This chain uses TRBV29-1 with TRBJ1-4; 8 positions agree with TRBD1. The CDR3 extends over 14 amino acids. Germline V CDR1 and CDR2: SQVTM, ANQGSEA. The V and J ends lost 6 bases and 8 bases, in that order; junction bases with no gene match: 11. As DNA, the CDR3 is TGCAGCGTCGAACAGGGGGGGAAGAACGAAAAACTGTTTTTT. Protein sequence: CSVEQGGKNEKLFF.

V is TRBV7-9 and J is TRBJ1-4; 11 positions agree with TRBD1. V was clipped by 1 base and J by 3 bases; unmatched bases: 4. The CDR3 has 17 residues. In germline, CDR1 is SEHNR, CDR2 FQNEAQ (reference sequence). The CDR3 is CASSLVGTGGANEKLFF. CDR3 DNA: TGTGCCAGCAGCTTAGTCGGGACAGGGGGTGCTAATGAAAAACTGTTTTTT. The full variable domain, its missing parts supplied by reference TRBV7-9 and TRBJ1-4, is DTGVSQNPRHKITKRGQNVTFRCDPISEHNRLYWYRQTLGQGPEFLTYFQNEAQLEKSRLLSDRFSAERPKGSFSTLEIQRTEQGDSAMYLCASSLVGTGGANEKLFFGSGTQLSVL.

This clonotype showed up many times. This rearrangement joins TRBV5-1 to TRBJ2-5, with TRBD2 as a possible D gene (5 bases). Germline assignment: CDR1 SGHRS and CDR2 YFSETQ. Trimming took off 0 bases at V and 1 base at J, with 10 bases between the two ends. The CDR3 totals 15 residues. Here the CDR3 reads CASSLGAAVQETQYF. The CDR3, as DNA: TGCGCCAGCAGCTTGGGGGCAGCGGTCCAAGAGACCCAGTACTTC.

The count of this clonotype is one. This chain connects TRBV20-1 to TRBJ2-6, with 8 bases lining up with TRBD1. This CDR3 spans 17 amino acids. V lost 7 bases, J lost 0 bases, and 11 bases stayed unmatched. In germline, CDR1 is DFQATT, CDR2 SNEGSKA (reference sequence). The CDR3 loop reads CSVSSRTGNSGANVLTF. CDR3 coding DNA: TGCAGTGTCTCGTCCCGGACAGGGAACTCTGGGGCCAACGTCCTGACTTTC.

This clonotype was counted many times. The chain couples TRBV5-1 to TRBJ1-2, with TRBD1 matching 8 bases. The CDR3 contains 14 residues. Germline trimming cut 5 bases from V and 4 bases from J; bases unmatched to any gene: 7. Germline V gene lookup returns CDR1 SGHRS and CDR2 YFSETQ. The CDR3 coding sequence is TGCGCCAGCAGATCCGGGACAGGCGGCTATGGCTACACCTTC. Amino acids: CASRSGTGGYGYTF.

This clonotype has at least ten counts. This sequence joins TRBV21-1 and TRBJ1-1. TRBV21-1 is a pseudogene segment. The CDR3 sequence is 14 residues long. CDR3 residues: CASSRRGSRTEAFF. As DNA, the CDR3 is TGTGCCAGCAGCAGACGAGGAAGTCGGACTGAAGCTTTCTTT.

This clonotype appeared a few times. The chain employs TRBV6-1 and TRBJ2-1; 10 bases map to TRBD2. Trimming at V came to 8 bases and at J to 3 bases, leaving 10 bases not matched to a gene. The CDR3 loop spans 16 amino acids. Looked up from germline, CDR1 is MNHNS and CDR2 is SASEGT. The DNA for the CDR3 is TGTGCCAGCCGAAAAATAACTAGCGGGGACTACAATGAGCAGTTCTTC. It translates to CASRKITSGDYNEQFF.

The genes are TRBV4-2 and TRBJ1-3; D not resolved. The CDR3 is 17 residues long. The V end was cut by 0 bases, the J end by 0 bases, with 12 bases between. The V gene's germline CDR1 is LGHNA and CDR2 YNFKEQ. CDR3 in amino acids: CASSQDRTPSSGNTIYF. In DNA form, the CDR3 reads TGTGCCAGCAGCCAAGATCGCACACCCTCCTCTGGAAACACCATATATTTT.

This clonotype was counted many times. CDR3 protein: CAISNTGELFF. The CDR3 nucleotides are TGTGCCATCAGTAACACCGGGGAGCTGTTTTTT. J is TRBJ2-2 and V is TRBV10-3; D gene ambiguous. Germline V CDR1 and CDR2: ENHRY, SYGVKD. CDR3 length equals 11 residues. The V gene lost 5 bases and the J gene lost 2 bases, with 0 bases spanning the gap.

This clonotype showed up just a few times. Since a much larger clone is just one base distant, this may be a read error. The CDR3 protein is CASSLARAYEQYF. The CDR3 nucleotides are TGTGCCAGCAGCTTAGCGAGGGCCTACGAGCAGTACTTC. The chain employs TRBV7-6 and TRBJ2-7; a weak D match, TRBD2 (5 bases). Trimming shortened V by 0 bases and J by 2 bases, and 5 bases separated the two germline ends. Germline loops: CDR1 SGHVS, CDR2 FNYEAQ. The CDR3 has 13 amino acids.